This T cell receptor (beta chain) was captured in a study of T cell responses to AZD1222 COVID-19 vaccine (dated by TCRdb to the early 2020s). Concerning the study at large: AZD1222 recipients given second doses at about 4 weeks or at about 12 weeks were pooled, since spike-specific TCR depth and breadth were not found to differ between the two schedules. TCR sequencing was performed for about 240 trial participants, of whom some 200 were given two doses of AZD1222 and approximately 25 were given two doses of MenACWY control vaccine. Trial participants were enrolled by age into 18-55, 56-69 and 70-plus year subgroups, with approximately 160, 26 and 62 TCR-sequenced participants respectively.

Broad study findings and their caveats: CD4 TCRs associated with the vaccine covered the entire spike protein, and the dominant responses were in regions 160-218 and 743-854. The 56-69-year group was small, and its depth increase did not reach significance, likely because of low power. Participants were mostly white British, with more females than males. The authors suggested clonal diversity may have been underestimated. Because no day 14 peak-response samples were available, repertoires were characterized only after the peak T cell response. A significant rise in spike-specific TCR breadth and depth was observed after two AZD1222 doses relative to day 0 and relative to MenACWY recipients. Reportedly, almost half of the unique spike-specific TCRs recognized epitopes lying outside the regions that are mutated in the B.1.351 and B.1.1.7 variants. Conclusions about previously exposed vaccinees are limited, since just a handful of AZD1222 recipients were seropositive for SARS-CoV-2 at baseline.

The CDR3 regions of human TCRbeta chains were analyzed by immunosequencing. From the authors' description of their analysis: TCRs in the repertoires were compared against a reference library of SARS-CoV-2-specific TCRs that had been generated with the MIRA antigen-specificity platform. Breadth was defined as the fraction of unique TCRs that were SARS-CoV-2-associated. Depth was defined as the fraction of total T cells that were SARS-CoV-2-associated. Using the MIRA data, each spike-specific TCR was assigned both to the spike region to which the TCR was reactive and to a CD4 or CD8 class. Log10-transformed breadth and depth values were compared by one-way ANOVA with Sidak's multiple comparisons tests. Held by TCRdb, this immuneACCESS table contains in-frame sequences only and omits some clones. Under half of the omission traces to an unresolved V gene where checked; the cause of the rest is unknown. The V and J calls and the clone size are those of that table, but D and trimming were determined from the DNA. Recorded for this sample are some 190,000 clones; around 92% of them occurred a single time. In total, the top ten clones hold 1% to 1.5% of the sample.

Of note for this clone: Its binding antigen is unknown. No quality values exist for individual bases; no much larger clone is one base distant.

From V the trimming removes 5 bases and from J it removes 8 bases, while the gene matches leave 4 bases of the junction unaccounted for. As encoded in the germline V gene, CDR1 is SGHDT while CDR2 is YYEEEE. Counted from cysteine to phenylalanine, this CDR3 has 12 amino acids. The retained sequence is limited to the CDR3, 36 bases, with the frame set at the first base. The time point tag for this specimen amounts to: baseline before first vaccination. Samples from vaccinated people were obtained from the UK trials COV001 and COV002, which included a single-blind randomized controlled phase 2/3 trial of AZD1222 (ChAdOx1 nCoV-19) in healthy adults. For TCRbeta chain sequencing, PBMC samples from trial participants were taken at day 0 and at day 28 after the second dose.

Source: peripheral blood, taken on day 0 of AZD1222 vaccination. This receptor was taken from an adult in good health. The V and J segments used are TRBV5-6 and TRBJ1-1, and 9 junction bases match TRBD1. The CDR3 amino acid sequence is: CASRPGTGEAFF. At the DNA level, the sequence is TGTGCCAGCAGGCCCGGGACAGGGGAAGCTTTCTTT. With the rest looked up from the reference TRBV5-6 and TRBJ1-1 genes rather than sequenced, the full variable domain is DAGVTQSPTHLIKTRGQQVTLRCSPKSGHDTVSWYQQALGQGPQFIFQYYEEEERQRGNFPDRFSGHQFPNYSSELNVNALLLGDSALYLCASRPGTGEAFFGQGTRLTVV.